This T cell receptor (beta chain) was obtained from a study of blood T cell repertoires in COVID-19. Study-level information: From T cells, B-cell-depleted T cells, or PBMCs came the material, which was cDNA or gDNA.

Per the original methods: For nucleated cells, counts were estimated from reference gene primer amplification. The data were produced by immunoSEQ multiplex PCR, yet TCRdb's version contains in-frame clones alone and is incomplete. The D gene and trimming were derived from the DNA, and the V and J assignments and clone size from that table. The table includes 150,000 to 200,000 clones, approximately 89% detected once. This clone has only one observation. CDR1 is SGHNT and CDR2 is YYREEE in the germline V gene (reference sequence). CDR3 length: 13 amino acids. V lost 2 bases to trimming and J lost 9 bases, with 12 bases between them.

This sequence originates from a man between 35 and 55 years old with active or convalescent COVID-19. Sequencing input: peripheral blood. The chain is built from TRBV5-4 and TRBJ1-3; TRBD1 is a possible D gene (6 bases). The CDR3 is CASSLPGVITIYF. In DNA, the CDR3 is TGTGCCAGCAGCTTACCAGGGGTTATCACCATATATTTT.